This passage covers 22 T cell receptor beta chains from one sample sequenced in a study of blood T cells in healthy people across ages. Combining a sample-barcoded 5' primer with a J-beta primer mix, a second PCR ran for roughly 7 to 11 cycles. TCRdb analysed the 5' RACE reads with MiXCR anew, one entry per CDR3 protein. Among about 1,400,000 distinct CDR3 sequences listed, 59% were seen once. The sequenced material came from blood. All receptors come from a man aged 18 to 30 in good health.

Only a few counts were recorded for this clonotype. The V gene is TRBV29-1, the J gene TRBJ1-1; 9 bases are a match to TRBD1. The CDR3 runs to 15 residues. V dropped 4 bases and J dropped 4; count of bases not matched to a gene: 10. Germline V gives CDR1 SQVTM, CDR2 ANQGSEA. CDR3 sequence: CSVGLGGQGSTEAFF. CDR3 sequence (DNA): TGCAGCGTTGGGCTGGGGGGACAGGGTTCCACTGAAGCTTTCTTT. Supplemented by reference TRBV29-1 and TRBJ1-1, the full variable domain reads SAVISQKPSRDICQRGTSLTIQCQVDSQVTMMFWYRQQPGQSLTLIATANQGSEATYESGFVIDKFPISRPNLTFSTLTVSNMSPEDSSIYLCSVGLGGQGSTEAFFGQGTRLTVV.

The chain uses TRBV12-3 or TRBV12-4 and TRBJ2-7; D is ambiguous. The V end lost 3 bases, the J end lost 2 bases, and 17 bases lay between the germline ends. The CDR3 covers 16 residues. CDR3 in DNA: TGTGCCAGCAGTTTTCTCCTTCGGCTAGGACCCTACGAGCAGTACTTC. Residues: CASSFLLRLGPYEQYF.

The chain is built from TRBV20-1 and TRBJ2-5; 7 bases align to TRBD2. The better agreement between TRBJ2-7 and the DNA end casts doubt on the J call. CDR1 is DFQATT and CDR2 is SNEGSKA in the germline V gene (reference sequence). This CDR3 spans 15 amino acids. The CDR3 region is CSASHPERGAYEQYF. The CDR3 DNA is TGCAGTGCTTCCCATCCGGAGCGGGGAGCCTACGAGCAGTACTTC.

This clonotype was counted a few times. The chain has TRBV6-1 and TRBJ2-3; TRBD2 is a possible D gene (6 bases). V lost 4 bases to trimming and J lost 4 bases, with 18 bases between them. This CDR3 is built from 16 residues. Germline-derived CDR1 and CDR2 are MNHNS and SASEGT. The CDR3 bases are TGTGCCAGCAGTGTAAGTCTGGAGGGACCCGCAGATACGCAGTATTTT. It codes for CASSVSLEGPADTQYF.

V usage is TRBV11-2 and J usage is TRBJ2-1; D might be TRBD2 (5 bases). In germline, CDR1 is SGHAT, CDR2 FQNNGV. V shed 1 base and J shed 7 bases, with 14 bases lying between them. The CDR3 is made up of 15 amino acids. CDR3 in DNA: TGTGCCAGCAGCTTAGTCTCCAGCCCGGGGAATGAGCAGTTCTTC. Amino acids: CASSLVSSPGNEQFF.

Notes on this clonotype: A junction end diverges from the germline sequence, so it may reflect a read error. J is TRBJ2-2 and V is TRBV10-3, with a possible D match to TRBD2 (6 bases). Germline CDR1 reads ENHRY; CDR2 reads SYGVKD. The CDR3 covers 16 residues. This chain's CDR3 is CVISTNGGEATGELFF. CDR3 nucleotides: TGTGTCATCAGCACGAATGGAGGGGAAGCAACCGGGGAGCTGTTTTTT.

This clonotype showed up just a few times. The rearrangement uses TRBV12-3 or TRBV12-4 and TRBJ2-5, with 11 bases matching TRBD1. V lost 1 base to trimming and J lost 0 bases; unmatched junction nucleotides: 1. CDR3 size: 16 residues. CDR3 coding DNA: TGTGCCAGCAGTTTAGGGGACAGGGGGTACCAAGAGACCCAGTACTTC. Translation gives CASSLGDRGYQETQYF.

This clonotype was seen just once. The chain combines TRBV12-3 or TRBV12-4 with TRBJ2-2; D perhaps matches TRBD1 (5 bases). This CDR3 has 16 residues. The germline V and J ends were trimmed by 7 bases and 0 bases, with 15 bases remaining between them. CDR3 in amino acids: CASIRGAPTNTGELFF. The CDR3 bases are TGTGCCAGCATCCGTGGGGCGCCGACGAACACCGGGGAGCTGTTTTTT.

About this clonotype itself: A read error may explain this, as a much larger clone is one base away. This sequence joins TRBV5-1 and TRBJ2-5, with D tentatively TRBD1 (7 bases). The CDR3 covers 15 residues. CDR1 and CDR2 from the germline V gene are SGHRS and YFSETQ. The V gene lost 3 bases and the J gene lost 11 bases, with 23 bases spanning the gap. The chain's CDR3 is CASSSVRGVSNEQYF. CDR3 nucleotides: TGCGCCAGCAGCTCGGTCAGGGGGGTAAGCAATGAGCAGTACTTC.

The V call is TRBV11-2, the J call TRBJ1-4, with D perhaps matching TRBD1 (5 bases). The CDR3 is made up of 12 amino acids. The V end was cut by 6 bases, the J end by 6 bases, with 8 bases between. In germline, CDR1 is SGHAT, CDR2 FQNNGV. This chain's CDR3 is CASSSTDEKLFF. CDR3 DNA: TGTGCCAGCAGTTCGACAGATGAAAAACTGTTTTTT.

This clonotype was counted between two and nine times. The chain has TRBV27 and TRBJ2-1, with 8 bases aligning to TRBD2. V trimming: 3 bases; J trimming: 7 bases; junction bases outside the gene matches: 5. Germline CDR1 reads MNHEY; CDR2 reads SMNVEV (reference sequence). The CDR3 has 14 residues. The CDR3 reads CASSLQLAGNEQFF. DNA for the CDR3: TGTGCCAGCAGTTTGCAGCTAGCGGGTAATGAGCAGTTCTTC.

The chain carries TRBV12-3 or TRBV12-4 and TRBJ2-5; TRBD1 aligns across 11 bases. With the DNA end fitting TRBJ2-7 better, the J assignment may be wrong. This CDR3 is built from 14 residues. The CDR3 spells CASSLGDRGFEQYF. The DNA for the CDR3 is TGTGCCAGCAGTCTGGGGGACAGGGGGTTCGAGCAGTACTTC.

This chain uses TRBV6-2 or TRBV6-3 with TRBJ1-5; D possibly corresponds to TRBD1 (5 bases). V was trimmed by 5 bases and J by 2 bases, leaving 7 bases between them. Germline V gene data show CDR1 as MNHEY and CDR2 as SVGEGT. The CDR3 totals 13 residues. The CDR3 DNA reads as TGTGCCAGCAGTACGGGGGGCAATCAGCCCCAGCATTTT. Its translation: CASSTGGNQPQHF.

This clonotype has more than one count but fewer than ten. For the CDR3, the DNA is TGTGCCAGCAGGCCGGGACCCCGGACAGATACGCAGTATTTT. Its translation is CASRPGPRTDTQYF. V usage is TRBV7-9 and J usage is TRBJ2-3; either TRBD1 or TRBD2 may fit D (5 bases each). CDR1 and CDR2 (germline): SEHNR, FQNEAQ (reference sequence). The germline V and J ends were trimmed by 6 bases and 3 bases, with 13 bases remaining between them. The CDR3 is made up of 14 amino acids.

The J gene is TRBJ1-4, the V gene TRBV18, with 7 bases aligning to TRBD1. The CDR3 covers 16 residues. The J segment lost 8 bases and the V segment lost 1 base, leaving 10 bases of the junction unmatched. The germline V gene encodes CDR1 KGHSH and CDR2 LQKENI. The CDR3 region has the DNA TGTGCCAGCTCACCACTTCAGACAGGGAACACGGAAAAACTGTTTTTT. Protein sequence: CASSPLQTGNTEKLFF.

This clonotype was found a few times. V and J are TRBV6-5 and TRBJ2-6; D perhaps matches TRBD1 (5 bases). V dropped 4 bases and J dropped 4 bases, with 11 bases sitting between them. Looked up from germline, CDR1 is MNHEY and CDR2 is SVGAGI. The CDR3 consists of 15 residues. CDR3 region: CASSSGHSGANVLTF. In DNA, the CDR3 is TGTGCCAGCAGTTCTGGACACTCCGGGGCCAACGTCCTGACTTTC.

The chain carries TRBV4-3 and TRBJ1-1; D not certain. V gave up 0 bases and J gave up 6 bases, with 11 bases separating them. The length of the CDR3 is 14 residues. The germline gives CDR1 LGHNA, CDR2 YSLEER. The CDR3 spells CASSQEFIRAEAFF. The CDR3 DNA follows: TGCGCCAGCAGCCAAGAATTCATTCGGGCTGAAGCTTTCTTT.

This clonotype was detected a few times. This chain joins TRBV6-1 and TRBJ1-2; the match to TRBD1 covers 8 bases. The CDR3 is 13 amino acids. With V trimmed by 3 bases and J by 9 bases, 6 bases remained unmatched. Germline CDR1 is MNHNS and CDR2 is SASEGT. The CDR3 region has the DNA TGTGCCAGCAGTGAGGGACAGGACATCAGCTACACCTTC. Its translation is CASSEGQDISYTF.

The rearrangement links TRBV29-1 to TRBJ2-5, with 7 bases fitting TRBD2. Germline V gene lookup returns CDR1 SQVTM and CDR2 ANQGSEA. Unmatched junction bases numbered 9, after V lost 7 bases and J lost 4 bases. The CDR3 totals 13 residues. The CDR3 is CSARPRLAETQYF. The DNA of the CDR3 is TGCAGCGCCCGCCCGAGACTAGCAGAGACCCAGTACTTC.

V gene TRBV29-1 combines with J gene TRBJ2-5; TRBD2 aligns across 11 bases. J gave up 5 bases and V 7 bases, and 9 bases lay outside the gene matches. CDR1 and CDR2 from the germline V gene are SQVTM and ANQGSEA. This CDR3 spans 14 amino acids. The CDR3, as DNA: TGCAGCGCCGGGGCACTAGCGGGGGTTGAGACCCAGTACTTC. Translation: CSAGALAGVETQYF.

The rearrangement links TRBV7-6 to TRBJ2-1; D not resolved. Trimming took off 5 bases at V and 9 bases at J, with 14 bases between the two ends. CDR3 length: 13 residues. Germline V gene data show CDR1 as SGHVS and CDR2 as FNYEAQ. CDR3 DNA sequence: TGTGCCAGCAGCCTAACTTGGAACGGTGAGCAGTTCTTC. Translating gives CASSLTWNGEQFF.

This clonotype has just one count. The gene calls are TRBV2 and TRBJ2-3; 14 nucleotides align to TRBD2. With 6 bases clipped from V and 2 bases from J, the junction kept 13 bases outside the gene matches. Germline CDR1 and CDR2: SNHLY and FYNNEI. The CDR3 loop spans 19 amino acids. The CDR3 loop reads CASSAGLAGVGGFTDTQYF. CDR3 nucleotide sequence: TGTGCCAGCAGCGCGGGACTAGCGGGAGTAGGGGGTTTCACAGATACGCAGTATTTT.